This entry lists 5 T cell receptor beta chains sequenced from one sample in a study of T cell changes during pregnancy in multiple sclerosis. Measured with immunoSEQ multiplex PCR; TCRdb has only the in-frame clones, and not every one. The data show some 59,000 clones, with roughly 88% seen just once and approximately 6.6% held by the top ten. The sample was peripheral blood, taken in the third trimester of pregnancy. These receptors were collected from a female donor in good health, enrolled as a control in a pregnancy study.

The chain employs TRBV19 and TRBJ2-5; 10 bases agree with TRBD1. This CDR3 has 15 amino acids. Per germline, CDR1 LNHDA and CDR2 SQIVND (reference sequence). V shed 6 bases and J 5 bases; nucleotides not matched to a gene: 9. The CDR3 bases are TGTGCCAGTAGCGAAACCGGGACAGGGGTCGAGACCCAGTACTTC. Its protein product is CASSETGTGVETQYF. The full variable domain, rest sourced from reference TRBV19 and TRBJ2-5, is DGGITQSPKYLFRKEGQNVTLSCEQNLNHDAMYWYRQDPGQGLRLIYYSQIVNDFQKGDIAEGYSVSREKKESFPLTVTSAQKNPTAFYLCASSETGTGVETQYFGPGTRLLVL.

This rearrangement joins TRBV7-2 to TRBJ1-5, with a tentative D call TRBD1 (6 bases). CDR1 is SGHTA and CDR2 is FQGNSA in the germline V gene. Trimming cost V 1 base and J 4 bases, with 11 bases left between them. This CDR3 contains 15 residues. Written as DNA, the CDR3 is TGTGCCAGCAGCTTAGAGGGGACACTTAATCAGCCCCAGCATTTT. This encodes CASSLEGTLNQPQHF.

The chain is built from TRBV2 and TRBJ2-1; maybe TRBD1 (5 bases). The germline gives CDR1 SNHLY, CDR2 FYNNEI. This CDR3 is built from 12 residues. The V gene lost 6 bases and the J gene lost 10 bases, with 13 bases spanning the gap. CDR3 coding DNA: TGTGCCAGCAGCTCAGGGTTCGGGGAGCAGTTCTTC. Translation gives CASSSGFGEQFF.

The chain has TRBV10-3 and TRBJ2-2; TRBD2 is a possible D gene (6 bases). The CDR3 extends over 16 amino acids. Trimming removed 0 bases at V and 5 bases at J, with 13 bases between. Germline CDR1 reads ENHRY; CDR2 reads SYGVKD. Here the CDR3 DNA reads TGTGCCATCAGTGAGTCGAGTGGCGCGGGAACCGGGGAGCTGTTTTTT. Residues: CAISESSGAGTGELFF.

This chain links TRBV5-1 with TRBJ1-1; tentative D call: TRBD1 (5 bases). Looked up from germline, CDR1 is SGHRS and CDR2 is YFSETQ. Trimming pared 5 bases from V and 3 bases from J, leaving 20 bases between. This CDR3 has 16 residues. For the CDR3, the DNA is TGCGCCAGCAGACTAACCCCTACAGGACCTTACACTGAAGCTTTCTTT. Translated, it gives CASRLTPTGPYTEAFF.